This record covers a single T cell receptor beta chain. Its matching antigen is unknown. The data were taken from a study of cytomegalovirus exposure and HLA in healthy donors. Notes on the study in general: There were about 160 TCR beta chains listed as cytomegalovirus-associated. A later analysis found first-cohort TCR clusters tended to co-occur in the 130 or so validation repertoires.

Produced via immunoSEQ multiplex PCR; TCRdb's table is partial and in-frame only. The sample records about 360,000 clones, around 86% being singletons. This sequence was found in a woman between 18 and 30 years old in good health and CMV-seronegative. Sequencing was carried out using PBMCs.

The CDR3 protein is CASSYGGGVNEQFF. The CDR3 region has the DNA TGTGCCAGCAGTTACGGCGGGGGGGTAAATGAGCAGTTCTTC. The chain is built from TRBV6-5 and TRBJ2-1, with TRBD2 identical over 9 bases. The CDR3 is made up of 14 amino acids. Germline assignment: CDR1 MNHEY and CDR2 SVGAGI. V was clipped by 2 bases and J by 7 bases; unmatched bases: 3.